Listed here are 30 T cell receptor beta chains from one sample, sequenced in a study of blood T cell repertoires in COVID-19. Profiling relied on immunoSEQ multiplex PCR, and the TCRdb table lists in-frame clones only, not all of them. The data show some 55,000 clones, 90% to 95% seen once. Sequencing input: peripheral blood. The source is a human donor in a cohort sampled during active COVID-19.

CDR3 DNA: TGCGCCAGCAGCCAAGAGGCAGGGGTTGTAACTGAAGCTTTCTTT. It yields the protein CASSQEAGVVTEAFF. The rearrangement joins TRBV4-3 to TRBJ1-1, with TRBD1 as a possible D gene (6 bases). Looked up from germline, CDR1 is LGHNA and CDR2 is YSLEER. CDR3 length: 15 residues. V lost 0 bases and J 5 bases, leaving 13 bases between the germline ends.

The V gene is TRBV6-4, the J gene TRBJ2-7; D gene unclear. The V end was cut by 1 base, the J end by 2 bases, with 3 bases between. The CDR3 has 12 amino acids. The germline gives CDR1 MRHNA, CDR2 SNTAGT. CDR3 residues: CASSDWPYEQYV. In DNA, the CDR3 is TGTGCCAGCAGTGACTGGCCCTACGAGCAGTACGTC.

The V gene is TRBV20-1, the J gene TRBJ2-1, with a possible D match to TRBD1 (5 bases). Trimming removed 6 bases from V and 5 bases from J, with 8 bases in between. There are 11 residues in the CDR3. Germline V lookup: CDR1 DFQATT, CDR2 SNEGSKA (reference sequence). The CDR3 loop is CSAQGDNEQFF. The DNA for the CDR3 is TGCAGTGCCCAGGGCGACAATGAGCAGTTCTTC.

The chain carries TRBV20-1 and TRBJ2-5; D remains unclear. V lost 3 bases and J 5 bases, leaving 10 bases between the germline ends. Germline CDR1 DFQATT, CDR2 SNEGSKA (reference sequence). This CDR3 spans 12 amino acids. As DNA, the CDR3 is TGCAGTGCTAGTGATAGAGTGGAGACCCAGTACTTC. This encodes CSASDRVETQYF.

This chain's CDR3 is CASSSRDRADTQYF. The CDR3 nucleotides read TGTGCCAGCAGCTCCCGGGACAGGGCTGATACGCAGTATTTT. The gene calls are TRBV5-5 and TRBJ2-3; 9 nucleotides align to TRBD1. V dropped 3 bases and J dropped 6; count of bases not matched to a gene: 5. The CDR3 is 14 amino acids. The germline V gene has CDR1 SGHKS and CDR2 YYEKEE (reference sequence).

This chain connects TRBV12-3 or TRBV12-4 to TRBJ2-1, with D unclear. The V end was cut by 7 bases, the J end by 5 bases, with 12 bases between. The CDR3 is 13 residues long. In nucleotides, the CDR3 is TGTGCCAGCAATCTAGAGTTACACAATGAGCAGTTCTTC. Amino acid sequence: CASNLELHNEQFF.

The V call is TRBV7-9, the J call TRBJ1-1; unclear D gene. CDR1 SEHNR and CDR2 FQNEAQ come from the germline V gene (reference sequence). V lost 7 bases and J 6 bases, leaving 21 bases between the germline ends. CDR3 length: 15 residues. CDR3: CASTRLQTESSEAFF. The CDR3 coding sequence is TGTGCCAGCACCCGACTCCAGACTGAGAGCTCTGAAGCTTTCTTT.

This clone was observed once. V is TRBV7-2 and J is TRBJ1-2, with D hard to call. From germline, CDR1 is SGHTA and CDR2 FQGNSA. The CDR3 has 16 residues. Trimming pared 1 base from V and 0 bases from J, leaving 12 bases between. Written as DNA, the CDR3 is TGTGCCAGCAGCTTAGTCGGTACCGCCGCTAACTATGGCTACACCTTC. Protein sequence: CASSLVGTAANYGYTF.

This clone was counted a few times. V is TRBV19 and J is TRBJ1-1, with D maybe TRBD1 (5 bases). The V gene lost 3 bases and the J gene lost 4 bases, with 12 bases spanning the gap. The length of the CDR3 is 14 residues. Germline loops: CDR1 LNHDA, CDR2 SQIVND (reference sequence). The CDR3 DNA follows: TGTGCCAGTAGTATGTGGACACTTTCCACTGAAGCTTTCTTT. Translated, it gives CASSMWTLSTEAFF. The full variable domain, its missing parts supplied by reference TRBV19 and TRBJ1-1, is DGGITQSPKYLFRKEGQNVTLSCEQNLNHDAMYWYRQDPGQGLRLIYYSQIVNDFQKGDIAEGYSVSREKKESFPLTVTSAQKNPTAFYLCASSMWTLSTEAFFGQGTRLTVV.

The V and J genes are TRBV4-1 and TRBJ2-1, with D perhaps matching TRBD2 (7 bases). CDR3 length: 17 residues. Germline CDR1 and CDR2: MGHRA and YSYEKL. V lost 0 bases and J lost 0, with 12 bases in between. This CDR3 is CASSQEKGGSSYNEQFF. As DNA, the CDR3 is TGCGCCAGCAGCCAAGAGAAGGGGGGGAGCTCCTACAATGAGCAGTTCTTC.

V usage is TRBV6-2 or TRBV6-3 and J usage is TRBJ1-5; possibly TRBD1 for D (6 bases). The germline V gene encodes CDR1 MNHEY and CDR2 SVGEGT. The CDR3 covers 15 residues. With 6 bases removed from V and 2 bases from J, the gap between germline ends came to 14 bases. As DNA, the CDR3 is TGTGCCAGCAGCAGGGGAAAGGACGGCAATCAGCCCCAGCATTTT. Translated: CASSRGKDGNQPQHF.

V gene TRBV18 combines with J gene TRBJ2-2; 10 nucleotides align to TRBD1. Germline assignment: CDR1 KGHSH and CDR2 LQKENI. V trimming: 3 bases; J trimming: 6 bases; junction bases outside the gene matches: 10. This CDR3 has 17 residues. CDR3 loop: CASSPMARDRGSGELFF. The CDR3 DNA follows: TGTGCCAGCTCACCGATGGCGAGGGACAGGGGATCCGGGGAGCTGTTTTTT.

This rearrangement joins TRBV14 to TRBJ2-7; the D gene is possibly TRBD1 (6 bases). V was cut by 4 bases and J by 4 bases, with 14 bases left in between. CDR1 is SGHDN and CDR2 is FVKESK in the germline V gene. This CDR3 region has 14 residues. The CDR3 is CASSPTGTLYEQYF. DNA of the CDR3: TGTGCCAGCAGCCCTACAGGGACCCTATACGAGCAGTACTTC.

V gene TRBV20-1 combines with J gene TRBJ2-3; perhaps TRBD2 as D (5 bases). The CDR3 is 11 residues long. V was shortened by 3 bases and J by 6 bases, with 7 bases between the two germline ends. CDR1 DFQATT and CDR2 SNEGSKA come from the germline V gene (reference sequence). The CDR3, as DNA: TGCAGTGCTAGGTCGGGGGATACGCAGTATTTT. Protein sequence: CSARSGDTQYF.

The CDR3 DNA sequence: TGTGCCAGCAGTAGCTCGGGACACCTCTACGAGCAGTACGTC. This sequence encodes CASSSSGHLYEQYV. The chain uses TRBV6-5 and TRBJ2-7, with a possible D match to TRBD1 (6 bases). The CDR3 length is 14 residues. Per the germline V gene, CDR1 is MNHEY and CDR2 is SVGAGI. V was cut by 5 bases and J by 3 bases, with 14 bases left in between.

The chain links TRBV27 to TRBJ1-1, with no clear D. This CDR3 spans 15 amino acids. The germline CDR1 and CDR2 sequences are MNHEY and SMNVEV (reference sequence). Trimming pared 7 bases from V and 5 bases from J, leaving 20 bases between. The CDR3 loop is CASTPRRAGETEAFF. The DNA for the CDR3 is TGTGCCAGCACCCCACGGCGGGCCGGAGAGACTGAAGCTTTCTTT.

This rearrangement joins TRBV9 to TRBJ2-1; 8 nucleotides match TRBD1. Germline values: CDR1 SGDLS, CDR2 YYNGEE. The CDR3 covers 15 residues. Losses at the gene ends were 4 bases for V and 0 bases for J; bases not matched to a gene: 3. CDR3 amino acids: CASSTGGSSYNEQFF. The CDR3 DNA reads TGTGCCAGCAGCACAGGGGGTTCCTCCTACAATGAGCAGTTCTTC.

J is TRBJ2-7 and V is TRBV3-1 (or the pseudogene TRBV3-2); TRBD1 matches 8 bases. The CDR3 extends over 14 amino acids. Trimming took 3 bases from V and 4 from J; bases not matched to a gene: 5. Germline CDR1 reads LGHDT; CDR2 reads YNNKEL (reference sequence). For the CDR3, the DNA is TGTGCCAGCAGCCAGGCAGGGGGCAAGTACGAGCAGTACTTC. Translating it yields CASSQAGGKYEQYF.

The CDR3 DNA follows: TGTGCCAGCAGCCAAATGAGCGGGAGTTGGGTATATTTT. Translated, it gives CASSQMSGSWVYF. The chain links TRBV3-1 (or the pseudogene TRBV3-2) to TRBJ2-3; TRBD2 matches at 8 bases. V shed 2 bases and J 15 bases; nucleotides not matched to a gene: 10. Germline V lookup: CDR1 LGHDT, CDR2 YNNKEL (reference sequence). This CDR3 region has 13 residues.

The J gene is TRBJ2-2, the V gene TRBV6-6; D remains unclear. Per the germline V gene, CDR1 is MNHNY and CDR2 is SVGAGI (reference sequence). The CDR3 spans 16 residues. Trimming took off 0 bases at V and 7 bases at J, with 15 bases between the two ends. The DNA of the CDR3 is TGTGCCAGCAGTTACTCGACTCCTCCCCTTAACGGGGAGCTGTTTTTT. This translates into CASSYSTPPLNGELFF.

This clone occurred once. V gene TRBV6-2 or TRBV6-3 combines with J gene TRBJ2-1; D may be TRBD1 (5 bases). Trimming took 4 bases from V and 0 from J, leaving 13 bases between them. Germline-derived CDR1 and CDR2 are MNHEY and SVGEGT. CDR3 length: 16 amino acids. The CDR3 bases are TGTGCCAGCAGTTTCCCCGACAGCAGCTCCTACAATGAGCAGTTCTTC. Its protein is CASSFPDSSSYNEQFF.

The chain carries TRBV11-3 and TRBJ1-1; possibly TRBD1 for D (5 bases). In germline, CDR1 is SGHNT, CDR2 YENEEA. V dropped 3 bases and J dropped 5 bases, with 13 bases sitting between them. The CDR3 length is 14 residues. DNA for the CDR3: TGTGCCAGCAGCTTCTGCAGGGCTGGGACTGAAGCTTTCTTT. Translation: CASSFCRAGTEAFF.

This chain connects TRBV15 to TRBJ2-7; no definite D call. The V gene's germline CDR1 is LNHNV and CDR2 YYDKDF (reference sequence). V lost 0 bases to trimming and J lost 2 bases, with 8 bases between them. CDR3 length: 14 residues. CDR3 sequence reads: CATSREYTAYEQYF. CDR3 coding DNA: TGTGCCACCAGCAGAGAGTATACGGCCTACGAGCAGTACTTC.

The table lists this clone with a count of one. This chain connects TRBV10-3 to TRBJ2-7; D call uncertain. The length of the CDR3 is 14 residues. Germline loops: CDR1 ENHRY, CDR2 SYGVKD. V lost 6 bases to trimming and J lost 4 bases, with 16 bases between them. CDR3 in DNA: TGTGCCATCAGGGGCGAAGGTAGTGGGTACGAGCAGTACTTC. Translating it yields CAIRGEGSGYEQYF.

This sequence joins TRBV5-5 and TRBJ2-3, with 7 positions matching TRBD2. V dropped 4 bases and J dropped 1; count of bases not matched to a gene: 6. The germline CDR1 and CDR2 sequences are SGHKS and YYEKEE (reference sequence). CDR3 length: 15 amino acids. The chain's CDR3 is CASSPRGIRTDTQYF. In DNA, the CDR3 is TGTGCCAGCAGCCCGCGGGGGATCCGCACAGATACGCAGTATTTT.

As for this clone: The sample contains more than one DNA sequence encoding this CDR3. The chain carries TRBV7-6 and TRBJ1-6; possibly TRBD1 for D (6 bases). The CDR3 runs to 14 residues. Trimming took off 5 bases at V and 8 bases at J, with 13 bases between the two ends. Per germline, CDR1 SGHVS and CDR2 FNYEAQ. The DNA for the CDR3 is TGTGCCAGCAGCCCTGGCAGGGGCGATTCACCCCTCCACTTT. Translated, it gives CASSPGRGDSPLHF.

This clone is a singleton in its sample. The chain couples TRBV28 to TRBJ2-2, with D unresolved. This CDR3 contains 13 residues. Germline loops: CDR1 MDHEN, CDR2 SYDVKM. Trimming took off 3 bases at V and 2 bases at J, with 4 bases between the two ends. In nucleotides, the CDR3 is TGTGCCAGCAGTTTTTCTAACACCGGGGAGCTGTTTTTT. Translating gives CASSFSNTGELFF. The full variable domain, completed using reference TRBV28 and TRBJ2-2, is DVKVTQSSRYLVKRTGEKVFLECVQDMDHENMFWYRQDPGLGLRLIYFSYDVKMKEKGDIPEGYSVSREKKERFSLILESASTNQTSMYLCASSFSNTGELFFGEGSRLTVL.

This sequence joins TRBV7-2 and TRBJ1-1; D is possibly TRBD1 (5 bases). V lost 1 base and J lost 5, with 11 bases in between. Germline CDR1 reads SGHTA; CDR2 reads FQGNSA. This CDR3 comprises 14 residues. CDR3 amino acids: CASSLVGGGTEAFF. CDR3 in DNA: TGTGCCAGCAGCTTAGTTGGGGGAGGAACTGAAGCTTTCTTT.

The chain joins TRBV6-5 to TRBJ2-1, with 8 nucleotides matching TRBD2. In germline, CDR1 is MNHEY, CDR2 SVGAGI. The CDR3 length is 12 residues. With 9 bases clipped from V and 6 bases from J, the junction kept 4 bases outside the gene matches. CDR3 amino acids: CASRGGGNEQFF. CDR3 DNA sequence: TGTGCCAGTCGGGGGGGCGGCAATGAGCAGTTCTTC.

This rearrangement joins TRBV4-2 to TRBJ1-1, with TRBD1 matching 11 bases. The trim removed 4 bases at V and 7 bases at J, leaving 8 bases unmatched. CDR1 and CDR2 from the germline V gene are LGHNA and YNFKEQ. The length of the CDR3 is 15 residues. The CDR3 spells CASSRTLGQGGEAFF. The CDR3, as DNA: TGTGCCAGCAGCCGTACCTTGGGACAGGGGGGTGAAGCTTTCTTT.